This T cell receptor beta chain was recorded in a study of monozygotic twins with inflammatory bowel disease. TCRdb processed the 5' RACE reads again and assigns one entry to each CDR3 protein, with no DNA. This table holds fewer than 550,000 distinct CDR3 sequences. This receptor was obtained from a human donor with ulcerative colitis or Crohn's disease, or a healthy co-twin of an affected twin (not recorded which). The sequenced sample was blood.

The CDR3 here is CASSPPGTGTYEQYF. The chain combines TRBV5-1 with TRBJ2-7; TCRdb gives TRBD1 as the D gene, but with no DNA this cannot be confirmed. The CDR3 has 15 residues. In germline, CDR1 is SGHRS, CDR2 YFSETQ.